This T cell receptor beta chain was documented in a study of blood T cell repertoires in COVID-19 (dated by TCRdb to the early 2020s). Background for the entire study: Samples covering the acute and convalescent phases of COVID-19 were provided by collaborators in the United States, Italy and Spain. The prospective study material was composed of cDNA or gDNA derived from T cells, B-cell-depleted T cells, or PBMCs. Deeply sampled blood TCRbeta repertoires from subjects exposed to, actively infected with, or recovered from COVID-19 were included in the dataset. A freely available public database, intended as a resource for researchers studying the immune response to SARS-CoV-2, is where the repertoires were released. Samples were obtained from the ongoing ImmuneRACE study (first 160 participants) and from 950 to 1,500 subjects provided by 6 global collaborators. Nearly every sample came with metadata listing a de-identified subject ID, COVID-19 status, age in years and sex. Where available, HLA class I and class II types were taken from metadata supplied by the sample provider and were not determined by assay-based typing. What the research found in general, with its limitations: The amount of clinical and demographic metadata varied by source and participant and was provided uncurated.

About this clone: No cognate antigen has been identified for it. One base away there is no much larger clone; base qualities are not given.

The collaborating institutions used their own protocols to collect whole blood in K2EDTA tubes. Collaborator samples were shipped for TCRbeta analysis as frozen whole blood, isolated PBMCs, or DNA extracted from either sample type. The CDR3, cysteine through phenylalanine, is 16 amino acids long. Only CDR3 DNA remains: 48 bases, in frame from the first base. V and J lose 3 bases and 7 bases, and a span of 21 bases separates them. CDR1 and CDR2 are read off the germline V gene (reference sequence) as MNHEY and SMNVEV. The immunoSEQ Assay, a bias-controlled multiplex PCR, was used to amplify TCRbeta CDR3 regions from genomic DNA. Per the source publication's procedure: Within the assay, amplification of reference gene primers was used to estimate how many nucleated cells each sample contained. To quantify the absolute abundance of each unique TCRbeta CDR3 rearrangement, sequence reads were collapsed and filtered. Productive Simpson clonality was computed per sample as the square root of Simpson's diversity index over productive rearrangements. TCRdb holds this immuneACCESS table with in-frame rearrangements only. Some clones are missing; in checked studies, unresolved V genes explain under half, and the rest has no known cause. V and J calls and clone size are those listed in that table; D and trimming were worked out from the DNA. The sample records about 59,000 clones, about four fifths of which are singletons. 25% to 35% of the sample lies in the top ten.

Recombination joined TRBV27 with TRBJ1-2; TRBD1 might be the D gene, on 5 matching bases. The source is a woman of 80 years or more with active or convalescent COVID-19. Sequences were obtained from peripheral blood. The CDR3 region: CASSFAPDSGIGGYTF. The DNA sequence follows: TGTGCCAGCAGTTTCGCCCCCGACAGTGGGATAGGTGGCTACACCTTC.